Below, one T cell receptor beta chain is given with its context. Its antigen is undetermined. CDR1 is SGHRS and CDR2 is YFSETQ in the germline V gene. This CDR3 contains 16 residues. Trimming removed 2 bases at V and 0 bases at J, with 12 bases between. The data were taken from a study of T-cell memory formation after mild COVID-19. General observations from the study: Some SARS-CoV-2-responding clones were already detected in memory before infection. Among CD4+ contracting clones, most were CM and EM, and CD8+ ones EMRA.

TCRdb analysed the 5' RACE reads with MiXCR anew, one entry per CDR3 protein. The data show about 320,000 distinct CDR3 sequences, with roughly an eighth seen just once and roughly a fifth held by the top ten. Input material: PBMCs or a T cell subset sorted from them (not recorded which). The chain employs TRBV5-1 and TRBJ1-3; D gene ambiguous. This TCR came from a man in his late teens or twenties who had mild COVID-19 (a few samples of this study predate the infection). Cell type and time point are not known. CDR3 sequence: CASSFAGRNSGNTIYF. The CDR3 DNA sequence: TGCGCCAGCAGCTTTGCAGGCCGCAACTCTGGAAACACCATATATTTT.